These 16 T cell receptor beta chains share one sample of origin, sequenced in a study of response to subunit inactivated influenza vaccine. TCRdb processed the RT-PCR reads anew with MiXCR; each CDR3 protein has one entry. The table shows approximately 520,000 distinct CDR3 sequences, with about 17% occurring only once. The sequencing used CD4+ T cells sorted from PBMCs, collected about 24 months after vaccination. These receptor sequences come from a man aged 50 to 75 who received an inactivated influenza vaccine.

The rearrangement links TRBV10-3 to TRBJ2-3; D gene ambiguous. Trimming stripped 4 bases from V and 2 bases from J, with 4 bases between. Germline V gene data show CDR1 as ENHRY and CDR2 as SYGVKD. The CDR3 length is 12 residues. This chain's CDR3 is CAISGTTDTQYF. The CDR3 coding sequence is TGTGCCATCAGTGGTACCACAGATACGCAGTATTTT.

This clonotype has a count of ten or more. This chain uses TRBV5-1 with TRBJ2-3; a weak D match, TRBD2 (5 bases). The V gene's germline CDR1 is SGHRS and CDR2 YFSETQ. Trimming took off 1 base at V and 2 bases at J, with 11 bases between the two ends. The CDR3 extends over 15 amino acids. The DNA for the CDR3 is TGCGCCAGCAGCTTGTCGATTAGCGTCACAGATACGCAGTATTTT. Residues: CASSLSISVTDTQYF.

This clonotype was counted between two and nine times. V is TRBV7-2 and J is TRBJ2-1, with TRBD1 matching over 8 bases. The CDR3 consists of 14 residues. J gave up 5 bases and V 3 bases, and 3 bases lay outside the gene matches. Germline V gene sequence: CDR1 SGHTA, CDR2 FQGNSA. CDR3 in amino acids: CASSFQGQDNEQFF. DNA for the CDR3: TGTGCCAGCAGCTTTCAGGGACAGGACAATGAGCAGTTCTTC.

The rearrangement uses TRBV5-1 and TRBJ2-2, with a possible D match to TRBD1 (6 bases). The CDR3 runs to 16 residues. Per the germline V gene, CDR1 is SGHRS and CDR2 is YFSETQ. The V gene lost 4 bases and the J gene lost 3 bases, with 16 bases spanning the gap. CDR3: CASSASGVTDTGELFF. CDR3 sequence (DNA): TGCGCCAGCAGCGCCTCAGGGGTCACAGACACCGGGGAGCTGTTTTTT.

The rearrangement links TRBV18 to TRBJ2-1; 8 positions match TRBD2. Per the germline V gene, CDR1 is KGHSH and CDR2 is LQKENI. Trimming took 5 bases from V and 7 from J; bases not matched to a gene: 10. The CDR3 is 15 amino acids. The CDR3 nucleotides read TGTGCCAGCTCATCATTCGGGGGGGCCAAGAATGAGCAGTTCTTC. Translated: CASSSFGGAKNEQFF.

This clonotype was counted a few times. V is TRBV5-8 and J is TRBJ2-3, with D maybe TRBD2 (5 bases). V was clipped by 4 bases and J by 5 bases, with 20 bases between them. Germline V gene sequence: CDR1 SGHTS, CDR2 YDEGEE. There are 16 residues in the CDR3. The CDR3 DNA reads as TGTGCCAGCAGCAGCCAACGGGGTCACGCAGGAGATACGCAGTATTTT. It yields the protein CASSSQRGHAGDTQYF.

This clonotype showed up just a few times. The chain recombines TRBV20-1 with TRBJ2-7, with D hard to call. V dropped 1 base and J dropped 2 bases, with 12 bases sitting between them. Germline V gives CDR1 DFQATT, CDR2 SNEGSKA (reference sequence). The CDR3 has 14 residues. This CDR3 is CSARAVRTTYEQYF. The DNA of the CDR3 is TGCAGTGCTAGAGCGGTCAGAACAACCTACGAGCAGTACTTC.

The chain couples TRBV5-1 to TRBJ2-1; 10 bases match TRBD2. J lost 4 bases, V lost 4 bases, and 8 bases had no gene match. This CDR3 region has 16 residues. Per germline, CDR1 SGHRS and CDR2 YFSETQ. CDR3 loop: CASSRTSGNGYNEQFF. The CDR3 DNA reads TGCGCCAGCAGCCGCACTAGCGGGAATGGTTACAATGAGCAGTTCTTC.

The chain joins TRBV2 to TRBJ1-5; D not certain. Germline V gene data show CDR1 as SNHLY and CDR2 as FYNNEI. V lost 3 bases to trimming and J lost 6 bases, with 12 bases between them. This CDR3 spans 14 amino acids. The CDR3 nucleotides are TGTGCCAGCAGTGAGATGCGGGTCGGTCAGCCCCAGCATTTT. As protein: CASSEMRVGQPQHF.

This clonotype was seen a few times. This chain joins TRBV5-1 and TRBJ1-1; the D gene is possibly TRBD1 (6 bases). Germline assignment: CDR1 SGHRS and CDR2 YFSETQ. Trimming cost V 1 base and J 7 bases, with 11 bases left between them. The CDR3 is made up of 13 amino acids. CDR3 DNA: TGCGCCAGCAGCTTGACACAGGGTCTTGAAGCTTTCTTT. Translation gives CASSLTQGLEAFF.

The CDR3 DNA is TGCAGTGCTAGTGAACAGATTAACTATGGCTACACCTTC. Translating gives CSASEQINYGYTF. This chain links TRBV20-1 with TRBJ1-2; D unresolved. Trimming removed 3 bases from V and 1 base from J, with 9 bases in between. CDR3 size: 13 residues. Germline CDR1 and CDR2: DFQATT and SNEGSKA (reference sequence).

The V gene is TRBV20-1, the J gene TRBJ2-3, with 7 bases matching TRBD1. The CDR3 is 15 amino acids. V shed 6 bases, J shed 2 bases, and the junction held 11 bases outside the gene matches. Germline CDR1 and CDR2: DFQATT and SNEGSKA (reference sequence). In DNA, the CDR3 is TGCAGTGCGCCGATCGGGACAGTTTTCACAGATACGCAGTATTTT. Its translation is CSAPIGTVFTDTQYF.

The genes are TRBV5-5 and TRBJ1-1; possible D gene TRBD1, 6 bases. The CDR3 extends over 15 amino acids. The germline V gene encodes CDR1 SGHKS and CDR2 YYEKEE (reference sequence). Trimming cost V 1 base and J 3 bases, with 13 bases left between them. The CDR3 protein is CASSLMQGLDTEAFF. CDR3 sequence (DNA): TGTGCCAGCAGCTTGATGCAGGGGCTCGACACTGAAGCTTTCTTT.

This clonotype was seen ten or more times. This chain links TRBV4-1 with TRBJ2-3, with 7 nucleotides matching TRBD1. CDR1 and CDR2 from the germline V gene are MGHRA and YSYEKL. V shed 3 bases and J 1 base; nucleotides not matched to a gene: 13. CDR3 length: 18 amino acids. The CDR3 sequence is CASSHPDRVGSRTDTQYF. The DNA for the CDR3 is TGCGCCAGCAGCCACCCTGACAGGGTCGGGTCGCGCACAGATACGCAGTATTTT.

This clonotype appeared a few times. The V and J genes are TRBV4-1 and TRBJ2-3; 8 bases are shared with TRBD2. CDR1 MGHRA and CDR2 YSYEKL come from the germline V gene. The V segment lost 3 bases and the J segment 3 bases; nucleotides outside the gene matches: 11. This CDR3 has 17 amino acids. This CDR3 reads CASSHATRGAITDTQYF. In DNA form, the CDR3 reads TGCGCCAGCAGCCACGCAACGCGGGGGGCTATAACAGATACGCAGTATTTT.

J is TRBJ2-1 and V is TRBV4-1, with D maybe TRBD1 (6 bases). Trimming cost V 4 bases and J 6 bases, with 19 bases left between them. CDR3 length equals 16 residues. Germline loops: CDR1 MGHRA, CDR2 YSYEKL. The CDR3, as DNA: TGCGCCAGCAGCCCATTATCCAGGGGAAGTTTCAATGAGCAGTTCTTC. Its translation: CASSPLSRGSFNEQFF.